This T cell receptor (beta chain) was identified in a study of T-cell reconstitution after alpha-beta-depleted transplantation in children. Molecular barcoding with unique molecular identifiers was used for the TCRbeta library. From the PCR reads, TCRdb called clonotypes with MiXCR, one entry per CDR3 protein. The repertoire holds about 460,000 distinct CDR3 sequences, with around 12% as singletons. With 5 bases removed from V and 4 bases from J, the gap between germline ends came to 30 bases. The germline CDR1 and CDR2 sequences are SGHVS and FQNEAQ. There are 20 residues in the CDR3. Source: PBMCs from the stem cell graft donor, taken from the stem cell graft. This receptor was identified in a human donor who donated a stem cell graft to a child with combined immunodeficiency. V gene TRBV7-8 combines with J gene TRBJ2-1, with a tentative D call TRBD2 (5 bases). CDR3 sequence: CASSPTRLTWDSTGYNEQFF. In DNA, the CDR3 is TGTGCCAGCAGCCCCACCCGGCTGACCTGGGATTCCACGGGGTACAATGAGCAGTTCTTC.